The rows below give T cell receptor beta chains drawn from one sample of a study of identical twins. From the 5' RACE reads, TCRdb called clonotypes with MiXCR, one entry per CDR3 protein. The repertoire holds hundreds of thousands of distinct CDR3 sequences, with 21% as singletons. This sample also appeared in a second study, on T cells expressing NK-cell markers.

Sequenced input: PBMCs. The receptors shown here come from a woman in her late teens or twenties in good health. CDR3s include the opening cysteine and the closing phenylalanine or tryptophan. A D gene is named only where the DNA matches it firmly. Size tells how often a clone was seen (once, few, many) or the class of an expanded clone, and some rows leave it out.

NA | TRBJ2-1 | NA | TRBV5-1 | TGCGCCAGCAGTTACTACGGCCCGAGCTCCTACAATGAGCAGTTCTTC | CASSYYGPSSYNEQFF
NA | TRBJ2-7 | NA | TRBV12-3/TRBV12-4 | TGTGCCAGCAGCCGCATTGGGTCCTACGAGCAGTACTTC | CASSRIGSYEQYF
NA | TRBJ2-2 | few | TRBV6-5 | TGTGCCAGCAGTTACTCGGGGGCGAACACCGGGGAGCTGTTTTTT | CASSYSGANTGELFF
NA | TRBJ1-1 | NA | TRBV20-1 | TGCAGTGCCAACTACGGGGGGAACACTGAAGCTTTCTTT | CSANYGGNTEAFF
NA | TRBJ1-5 | many | TRBV6-1 | TGTGCCAGCAAACCGATCCAGGGGAAGCACCAGCCCCAGCATTTT | CASKPIQGKHQPQHF
NA | TRBJ2-1 | many | TRBV29-1 | TGCAGCGTCGGAAGGCGGAGTGAGCAGTTCTTC | CSVGRRSEQFF
NA | TRBJ2-3 | few | TRBV12-3/TRBV12-4 | TGTGCCAGCAGCATTCTGGGGGGCGCAGATACGCAGTATTTT | CASSILGGADTQYF
NA | TRBJ2-4 | once | TRBV12-3/TRBV12-4 | TGTGCCAGCAGTTTCACAGAACTAGCCAAAAACATTCAGTACTTC | CASSFTELAKNIQYF
TRBD1 | TRBJ2-1 | NA | TRBV12-5 | TGTGCTAGTGGTTTGGGGACAGGGGCCCACAATGAGCAGTTCTTC | CASGLGTGAHNEQFF
TRBD2 | TRBJ2-5 | NA | TRBV5-1 | TGCGCCAGCAGCTTGTTTAGCGGGGGGTTAGAGACCCAGTACTTC | CASSLFSGGLETQYF
NA | TRBJ2-7 | NA | TRBV7-9 | TGTGCCAGCAGCGGAGAAGGCGGCGAGCAGTACTTC | CASSGEGGEQYF
TRBD1 | TRBJ1-1 | many | TRBV5-5 | TGTGCCAGCAGCCACAGACAGGGACTGAACACTGAAGCTTTCTTT | CASSHRQGLNTEAFF
NA | TRBJ2-1 | NA | TRBV5-1 | TGCGCCAGCAGCTTGGATCGCCTGATGGTCGATGAGCAGTTCTTC | CASSLDRLMVDEQFF
TRBD1 | TRBJ2-7 | NA | TRBV5-5 | TGTGCCAGCAGCTCCTACGGACAGGGCAACGAGCAGTACTTC | CASSSYGQGNEQYF
NA | TRBJ2-7 | NA | TRBV20-1 | TGCAGTGCTAGGTCGGCCGCGACCTCCTACGAGCAGTACTTC | CSARSAATSYEQYF
NA | TRBJ2-5 | NA | TRBV12-3/TRBV12-4 | TGTGCCAGCAGCCCTGGGGGGCCGCAAGAGACCCAGTACTTC | CASSPGGPQETQYF
TRBD2 | TRBJ2-7 | NA | TRBV20-1 | TGCAGTGCTATGCTTAGCGGGAGCTCCTACGAGCAGTACTTC | CSAMLSGSSYEQYF
NA | TRBJ1-6 | few | TRBV20-1 | TGCAGTGCTGAGACAAGTAGGGATTCACCCCTCCACTTT | CSAETSRDSPLHF
NA | TRBJ2-7 | few | TRBV20-1 | TGCAGTGCTAGGAGGGAGATCAACGAGCAGTACTTC | CSARREINEQYF
NA | TRBJ1-1 | NA | TRBV6-5 | TGTGCCAGCGAGTCGGGCACTGAAGCTTTCTTT | CASESGTEAFF
NA | TRBJ1-5 | few | TRBV7-9 | TGTGCCAGCAGCGAACAGTATAGCAATCAGCCCCAGCATTTT | CASSEQYSNQPQHF
NA | TRBJ2-1 | NA | TRBV20-1 | TGCAGTGCTAGGTATAATAGGGGCAAGCCCTACAATGAGCAGTTCTTC | CSARYNRGKPYNEQFF
NA | TRBJ2-7 | NA | TRBV2 | TGTGCCAGCAGCCTGGCACGGGGTTGGGAGCAGTACTTC | CASSLARGWEQYF
TRBD2 | TRBJ2-3 | NA | TRBV7-2 | TGTGCCAGCAGCCGTAGCGGGGGGGCCCTGTATTTT | CASSRSGGALYF
NA | TRBJ1-1 | few | TRBV5-5 | TGTGCCAGCAGCCTTTGGACTGAAGCTTTCTTT | CASSLWTEAFF
NA | TRBJ1-1 | NA | TRBV29-1 | TGCAGCGTTGCCCAGGGAGGGCGCACTGAAGCTTTCTTT | CSVAQGGRTEAFF
NA | TRBJ2-2 | many | TRBV3-1 | TGTGCCAGCAGCCAGGGGCAGGGGAGGCACGGGGAGCTGTTTTTT | CASSQGQGRHGELFF
NA | TRBJ2-6 | NA | TRBV11-1 | TGTGCCAGCAGCTCGTTAGACGGGCCGGTAGGTGGGGCCAACGTCCTGACTTTC | CASSSLDGPVGGANVLTF
TRBD2 | TRBJ2-1 | NA | TRBV5-6 | TGTGCCAGCAGCTTGGACCGGGGGGAGTCCTACAATGAGCAGTTCTTC | CASSLDRGESYNEQFF
NA | TRBJ2-7 | many | TRBV5-1 | TGCGCCAGCAGCTTCAGCGACCCAACCTACGAGCAGTACTTC | CASSFSDPTYEQYF
TRBD1 | TRBJ2-1 | NA | TRBV5-1 | TGCGCCAGCAGCGCCGCCGGGACAGGGTTAAGGAATGAGCAGTTCTTC | CASSAAGTGLRNEQFF
NA | TRBJ1-6 | NA | TRBV29-1 | TGCAGCGTCAGAACCGGGACAAAGAATTCACCCCTCCACTTT | CSVRTGTKNSPLHF
NA | TRBJ2-1 | NA | TRBV3-1 | TGTGCCAGCAGCCAACCGGGGGCCCGGGAGTTCTTC | CASSQPGAREFF
NA | TRBJ2-1 | many | TRBV12-3/TRBV12-4 | TGTGCCGATCTACAGGCGAATCGTAATGAGCAGTTCTTC | CADLQANRNEQFF
NA | TRBJ2-1 | NA | TRBV11-2 | TGTGCCAGCAGCCCGACCCGGGGTGAGCAGTTCTTC | CASSPTRGEQFF
NA | TRBJ2-1 | NA | TRBV11-2 | TGTGCCAGCAGCTTCGACGGGTACAATGAGCAGTTCTTC | CASSFDGYNEQFF
NA | TRBJ1-1 | few | TRBV12-3/TRBV12-4 | TGTGCCAGCAGTTTAGCGCCTCGGGCAGGAAAGAACACTGAAGCTTTCTTT | CASSLAPRAGKNTEAFF
NA | TRBJ2-1 | NA | TRBV20-1 | TGCAGTGCTATACATGCCCTGAGCCTCCGGGACGCCTCCTACAATGAGCAGTTCTTC | CSAIHALSLRDASYNEQFF
TRBD2 | TRBJ2-3 | few | TRBV12-3/TRBV12-4 | TGTGCCAGCAGTTTAGGTTTAACTAGCGTGGGCGATACGCAGTATTTT | CASSLGLTSVGDTQYF
TRBD1 | TRBJ2-7 | few | TRBV10-3 | TGTGCCATCAGTGGCCGACAGGGGTCAAACTCCTACGAGCAGTACTTC | CAISGRQGSNSYEQYF
TRBD1 | TRBJ1-2 | NA | TRBV18 | TGTGCCAGCTCACCCGGGACAGGGTCGGACTATGGCTACACCTTC | CASSPGTGSDYGYTF
NA | TRBJ2-5 | NA | TRBV20-1 | TGCAGTGCCAGAGGACAGACTCAAGAGACCCAGTACTTC | CSARGQTQETQYF